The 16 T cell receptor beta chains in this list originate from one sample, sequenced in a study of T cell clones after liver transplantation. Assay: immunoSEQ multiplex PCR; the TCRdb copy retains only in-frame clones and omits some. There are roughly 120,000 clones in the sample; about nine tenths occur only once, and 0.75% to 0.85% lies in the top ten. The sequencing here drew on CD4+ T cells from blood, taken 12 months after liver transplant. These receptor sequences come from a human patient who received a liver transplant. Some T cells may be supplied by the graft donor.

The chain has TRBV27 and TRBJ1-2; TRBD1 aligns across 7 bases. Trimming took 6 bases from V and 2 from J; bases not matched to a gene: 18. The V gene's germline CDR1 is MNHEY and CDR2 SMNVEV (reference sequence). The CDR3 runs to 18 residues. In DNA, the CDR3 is TGTGCCAGCAGCAAAACTAGAATCGCACAGGGGTTGAACTATGGCTACACCTTC. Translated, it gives CASSKTRIAQGLNYGYTF.

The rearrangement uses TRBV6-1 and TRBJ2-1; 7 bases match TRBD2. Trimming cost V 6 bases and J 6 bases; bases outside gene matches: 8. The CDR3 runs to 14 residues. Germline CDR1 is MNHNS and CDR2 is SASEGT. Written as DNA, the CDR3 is TGTGCCAGCAGAAAGGCGGGAGCGGTCAATGAGCAGTTCTTC. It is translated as CASRKAGAVNEQFF.

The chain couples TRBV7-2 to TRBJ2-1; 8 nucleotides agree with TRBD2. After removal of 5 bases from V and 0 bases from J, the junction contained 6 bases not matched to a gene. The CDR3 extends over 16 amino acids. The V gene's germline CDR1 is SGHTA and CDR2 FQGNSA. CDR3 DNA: TGTGCCAGCAGCCACTCGGGGGGGAGCTCCTACAATGAGCAGTTCTTC. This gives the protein CASSHSGGSSYNEQFF.

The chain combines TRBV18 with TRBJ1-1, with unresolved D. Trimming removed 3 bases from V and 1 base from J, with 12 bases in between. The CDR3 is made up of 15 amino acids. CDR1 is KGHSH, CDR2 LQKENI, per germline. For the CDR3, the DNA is TGTGCCAGCTCACCGAGTGGGTCGGCGAACACTGAAGCTTTCTTT. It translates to CASSPSGSANTEAFF.

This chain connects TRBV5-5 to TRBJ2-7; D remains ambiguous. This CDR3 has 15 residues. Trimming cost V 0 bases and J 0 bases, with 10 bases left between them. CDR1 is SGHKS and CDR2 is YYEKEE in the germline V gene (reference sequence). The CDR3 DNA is TGTGCCAGCAGCTTGGCACGTTTTAGCTCCTACGAGCAGTACTTC. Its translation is CASSLARFSSYEQYF.

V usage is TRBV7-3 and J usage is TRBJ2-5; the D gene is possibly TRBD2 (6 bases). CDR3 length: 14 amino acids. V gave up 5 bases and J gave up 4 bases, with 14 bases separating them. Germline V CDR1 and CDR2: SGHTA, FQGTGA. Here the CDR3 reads CASSGGGRIETQYF. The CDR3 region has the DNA TGTGCCAGCAGCGGAGGTGGGAGGATAGAGACCCAGTACTTC.

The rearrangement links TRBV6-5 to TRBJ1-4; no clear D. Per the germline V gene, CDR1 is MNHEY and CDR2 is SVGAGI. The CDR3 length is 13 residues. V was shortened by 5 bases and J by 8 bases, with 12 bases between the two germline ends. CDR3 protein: CASSPSRYEKLFF. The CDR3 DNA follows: TGTGCCAGCAGTCCCTCACGTTACGAAAAACTGTTTTTT.

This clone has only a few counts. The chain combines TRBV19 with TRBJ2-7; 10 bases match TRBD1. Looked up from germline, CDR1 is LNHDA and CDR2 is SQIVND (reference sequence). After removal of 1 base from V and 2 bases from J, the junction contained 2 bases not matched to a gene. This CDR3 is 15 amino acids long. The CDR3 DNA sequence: TGTGCCAGTAGTATAGTCGGGACAGGGGCCTACGAGCAGTACTTC. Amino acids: CASSIVGTGAYEQYF.

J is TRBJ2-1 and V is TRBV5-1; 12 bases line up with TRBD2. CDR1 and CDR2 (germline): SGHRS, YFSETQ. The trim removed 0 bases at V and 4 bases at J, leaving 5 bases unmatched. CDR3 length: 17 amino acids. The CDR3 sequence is CASSLASSGRGYNEQFF. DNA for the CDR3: TGCGCCAGCAGCTTGGCGTCTAGCGGGAGGGGTTACAATGAGCAGTTCTTC.

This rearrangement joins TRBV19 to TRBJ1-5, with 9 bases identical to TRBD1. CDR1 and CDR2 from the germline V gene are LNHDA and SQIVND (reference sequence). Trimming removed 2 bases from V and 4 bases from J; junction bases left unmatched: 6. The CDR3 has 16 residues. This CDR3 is CASSIKTGGGNQPQHF. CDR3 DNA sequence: TGTGCCAGTAGTATAAAGACAGGGGGAGGAAATCAGCCCCAGCATTTT.

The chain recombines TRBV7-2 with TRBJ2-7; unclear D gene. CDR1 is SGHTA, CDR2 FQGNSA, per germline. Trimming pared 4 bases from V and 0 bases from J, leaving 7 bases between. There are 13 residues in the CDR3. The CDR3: CASSSRTSYEQYF. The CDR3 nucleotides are TGTGCCAGCAGCTCCCGTACCTCCTACGAGCAGTACTTC. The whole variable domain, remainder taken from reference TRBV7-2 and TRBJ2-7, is GAGVSQSPSNKVTEKGKDVELRCDPISGHTALYWYRQSLGQGLEFLIYFQGNSAPDKSGLPSDRFSAERTGGSVSTLTIQRTQQEDSAVYLCASSSRTSYEQYFGPGTRLTVT.

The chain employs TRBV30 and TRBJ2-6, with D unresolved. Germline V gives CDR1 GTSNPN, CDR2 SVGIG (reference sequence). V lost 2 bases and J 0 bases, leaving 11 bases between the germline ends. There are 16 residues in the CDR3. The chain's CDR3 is CAWSPSPNSGANVLTF. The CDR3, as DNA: TGTGCCTGGAGTCCAAGTCCAAACTCTGGGGCCAACGTCCTGACTTTC.

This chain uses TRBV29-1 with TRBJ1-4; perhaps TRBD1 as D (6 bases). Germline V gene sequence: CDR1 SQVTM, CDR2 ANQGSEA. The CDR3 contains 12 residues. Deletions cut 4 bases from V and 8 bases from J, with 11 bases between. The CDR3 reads CSVGAGDEKLFF. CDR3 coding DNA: TGCAGCGTTGGGGCAGGGGACGAAAAACTGTTTTTT. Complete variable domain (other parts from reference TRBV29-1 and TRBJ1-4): SAVISQKPSRDICQRGTSLTIQCQVDSQVTMMFWYRQQPGQSLTLIATANQGSEATYESGFVIDKFPISRPNLTFSTLTVSNMSPEDSSIYLCSVGAGDEKLFFGSGTQLSVL.

The CDR3 DNA reads as TGTGCCACCAGCAGAGATGGACGAGGGGATCAGCCCCAGCATTTT. Translated: CATSRDGRGDQPQHF. The chain employs TRBV15 and TRBJ1-5, with D perhaps TRBD1 (5 bases). V shed 0 bases and J shed 5 bases, with 11 bases lying between them. The CDR3 is made up of 15 amino acids. The germline gives CDR1 LNHNV, CDR2 YYDKDF (reference sequence).

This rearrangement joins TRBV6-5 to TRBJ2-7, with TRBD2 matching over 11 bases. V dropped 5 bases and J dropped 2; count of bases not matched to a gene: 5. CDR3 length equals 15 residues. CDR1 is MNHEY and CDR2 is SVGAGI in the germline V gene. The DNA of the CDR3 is TGTGCCAGCAGTCAACTAGCGGGAGTCGCCTACGAGCAGTACTTC. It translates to CASSQLAGVAYEQYF.

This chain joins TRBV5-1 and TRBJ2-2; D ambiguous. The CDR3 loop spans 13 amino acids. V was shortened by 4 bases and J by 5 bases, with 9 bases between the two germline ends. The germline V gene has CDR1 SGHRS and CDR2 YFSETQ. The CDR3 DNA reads TGCGCCAGCAGCACGGAAGGAACCGGGGAGCTGTTTTTT. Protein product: CASSTEGTGELFF.